Listed here is a single T cell receptor beta chain. Germline CDR1 MNHEY, CDR2 SVGAGI. The CDR3 covers 16 residues. V gave up 1 base and J gave up 2 bases; unmatched junction bases: 3. These data belong to a study of blood T cell repertoires in COVID-19. As for the study in general: There were acute and convalescent COVID-19 samples, and they came from the United States, Italy and Spain.

Using immunoSEQ multiplex PCR, the repertoire was profiled, and TCRdb retains in-frame clones only, with some absent. The table records roughly 160,000 clones, approximately 90% of them present only once. The chain is built from TRBV6-5 and TRBJ2-1, with 9 bases fitting TRBD1. The receptor comes from a man between 18 and 35 years old with COVID-19, enrolled during active disease. The sequenced material came from peripheral blood. The CDR3 bases are TGTGCCAGCAGTTACTGGGGACAGGGCCCCTACAATGAGCAGTTCTTC. Its protein product is CASSYWGQGPYNEQFF.